This entry is about one T cell receptor (beta chain). The CDR3 is 12 amino acids. CDR1 and CDR2 (germline): MDHEN, SYDVKM. V was trimmed by 5 bases and J by 8 bases, leaving 12 bases between them. This record belongs to a study of blood T cell repertoires in COVID-19. As for the study in general: Material from acute and convalescent COVID-19 was sourced from the United States, Italy and Spain. T cells, B-cell-depleted T cells, or PBMCs supplied cDNA or gDNA.

Per the original data handling: Estimation of nucleated cell counts relied on the amplification of reference gene primers. Clones were read by immunoSEQ multiplex PCR, and TCRdb kept only the in-frame ones, dropping some. The V and J calls and clone size are taken from that table; D and trimming were inferred from the DNA. The repertoire holds approximately 100,000 clones, with more than 75% as singletons. The chain joins TRBV28 to TRBJ1-2; D gene uncertain. This sequence was found in a woman in her 30s with acute or convalescent COVID-19. The specimen sequenced was peripheral blood. DNA for the CDR3: TGTGCCAGCAGTGGTGGAGGGATAGGCTACACCTTC. Amino acids: CASSGGGIGYTF.